Below, one TCR beta chain is given with its context. V was shortened by 1 base and J by 2 bases, with 8 bases between the two germline ends. Germline CDR1 and CDR2: MNHNY and SVGAGI (reference sequence). This CDR3 contains 14 residues. How the authors handled the data: The authors estimated nucleated cell counts from reference gene primer amplification. Profiling relied on immunoSEQ multiplex PCR, and the TCRdb table lists in-frame clones only, not all of them. D and trimming were read from the DNA, whereas the V and J calls and clone size are those reported in that table. The profile covers approximately 180,000 clones, with around nine tenths appearing a single time and approximately 4% taken by the ten largest. These data belong to a study of blood T cell repertoires in COVID-19.

The sample comprised peripheral blood. This TCR was sampled from a human donor in a cohort sampled during active COVID-19. The V gene is TRBV6-6, the J gene TRBJ2-5; D unresolved. This CDR3 reads CASSYWSRQETQYF. CDR3 nucleotide sequence: TGTGCCAGCAGTTACTGGTCGCGGCAAGAGACCCAGTACTTC.